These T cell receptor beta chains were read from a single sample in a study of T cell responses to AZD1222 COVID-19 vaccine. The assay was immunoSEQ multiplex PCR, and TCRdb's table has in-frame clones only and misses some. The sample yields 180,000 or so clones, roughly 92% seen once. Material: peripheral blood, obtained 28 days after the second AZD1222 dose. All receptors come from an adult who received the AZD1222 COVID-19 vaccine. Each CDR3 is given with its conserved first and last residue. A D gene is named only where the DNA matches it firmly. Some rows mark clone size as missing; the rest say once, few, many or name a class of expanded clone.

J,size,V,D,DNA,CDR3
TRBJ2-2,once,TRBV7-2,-,TGTGCCAGCAGCTTAGGTGCTCGCGGGGACACCGGGGAGCTGTTTTTT,CASSLGARGDTGELFF
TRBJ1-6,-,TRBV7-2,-,TGTGCCAGCAGCTTAGCGTACGGAGTAAATTCACCCCTCCACTTT,CASSLAYGVNSPLHF
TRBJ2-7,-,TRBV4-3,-,TGCGCCAGCAGGGACAGCGAAGAGGCCCGCAGCTACGAGCAGTACTTC,CASRDSEEARSYEQYF
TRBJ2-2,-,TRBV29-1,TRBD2,TGCAGCGTGGCCCCTAGCGGGGCCACCGGGGAGCTGTTTTTT,CSVAPSGATGELFF
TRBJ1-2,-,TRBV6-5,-,TGTGCCAGCAGTTACCAGGGGACGGAATATGGCTACACCTTC,CASSYQGTEYGYTF
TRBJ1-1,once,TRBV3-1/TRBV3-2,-,TGTGCCAGCAGCCAAAAAAATGGGAACACTGAAGCTTTCTTT,CASSQKNGNTEAFF
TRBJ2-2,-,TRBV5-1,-,TGCGCCAGCAGCTTTACAGGGTACACCGGGGAGCTGTTTTTT,CASSFTGYTGELFF
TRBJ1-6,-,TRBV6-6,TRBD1,TGTGCCAGCGCGACAGGGAAGGGTAATTCACCCCTCCACTTT,CASATGKGNSPLHF
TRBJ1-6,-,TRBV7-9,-,TGTGCCAGCAGCTTCGAGGACTTAAGCTCCTATAATTCACCCCTCCACTTT,CASSFEDLSSYNSPLHF
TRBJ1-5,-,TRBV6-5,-,TGTGCCAGCAACGCTGGACGGAATCAGCCCCAGCATTTT,CASNAGRNQPQHF
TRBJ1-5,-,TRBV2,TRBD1,TGCGCCAGCAGGAGGGACAGGGTGGATCAGCCCCAGCATTTT,CASRRDRVDQPQHF
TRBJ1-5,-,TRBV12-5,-,TGTGCTAGTGGTTTGGGTAGGGATAGTCAGCCCCAGCATTTT,CASGLGRDSQPQHF
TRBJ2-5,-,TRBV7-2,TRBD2,TGTGCCAGCAGCTTTGGCGGGAGGGGAGAGACCCAGTACTTC,CASSFGGRGETQYF
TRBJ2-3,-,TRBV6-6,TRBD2,TGTGCCAGCAGTCTGGGACTAGCGGGAGGAACAGATACGCAGTATTTT,CASSLGLAGGTDTQYF
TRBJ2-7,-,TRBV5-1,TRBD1,TGCGCCAGCAGCTTGAACAGGGGCTACGAGCAGTACTTC,CASSLNRGYEQYF
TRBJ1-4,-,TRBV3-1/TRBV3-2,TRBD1,TGTGCCAGCAGCCAAGTGGGACAGGGGGCGCATGAAAAACTGTTTTTT,CASSQVGQGAHEKLFF
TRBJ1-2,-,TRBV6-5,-,TGTGCCAGCAGTTACTCCCCCCGACAACCCAACTATGGCTACACCTTC,CASSYSPRQPNYGYTF
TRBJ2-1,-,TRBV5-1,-,TGCGCCAGCAGCTTGGGACATAGAGGGAATGAGCAGTTCTTC,CASSLGHRGNEQFF
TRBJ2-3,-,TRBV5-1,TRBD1,TGCGCCAGCAGCCGGACAGGGGTAGAAGATACGCAGTATTTT,CASSRTGVEDTQYF